A single sample is the source of the 23 T cell receptor beta chains below, sequenced in a study of beta chain features in type 1 diabetes. What was sequenced were expressed TCRB transcripts, since all of the isolated RNA had been reverse transcribed. TCRdb's table, derived via immunoSEQ multiplex PCR, lists solely in-frame clones and lacks some. Of roughly 500,000 clones listed, 10% to 12% were seen once; the top ten hold 0.04% to 0.05%. The sequencing input was naive CD4+ T cells from blood. The receptor set was obtained from a woman between 18 and 29 years old in good health.

The chain combines TRBV29-1 with TRBJ2-7; 9 bases are a match to TRBD1. The CDR3 consists of 12 residues. The J segment lost 6 bases and the V segment lost 7 bases, leaving 7 bases of the junction unmatched. Per germline, CDR1 SQVTM and CDR2 ANQGSEA. The CDR3 loop reads CSATDRGGEQYF. DNA of the CDR3: TGCAGCGCGACAGACAGGGGGGGCGAGCAGTACTTC.

This CDR3 reads CASSDGTYYEQYV. Written as DNA, the CDR3 is TGTGCCAGCAGTGATGGGACCTACTACGAGCAGTACGTC. The chain has TRBV6-1 and TRBJ2-7; the D call may be TRBD1 or TRBD2 (5 bases each). V lost 3 bases and J lost 3, with 9 bases in between. The CDR3 loop spans 13 amino acids. Germline CDR1 MNHNS, CDR2 SASEGT.

This clone was detected only a few times. The rearrangement uses TRBV29-1 and TRBJ2-5, with a tentative D call TRBD1 (6 bases). The V gene's germline CDR1 is SQVTM and CDR2 ANQGSEA. This CDR3 region has 17 residues. CDR3 sequence: CSIKQGWASIGQETQYF. The CDR3, as DNA: TGCAGTATTAAACAGGGATGGGCTTCTATCGGTCAAGAGACCCAGTACTTC. The whole variable domain, filled in from reference TRBV29-1 and TRBJ2-5, reads SAVISQKPSRDICQRGTSLTIQCQVDSQVTMMFWYRQQPGQSLTLIATANQGSEATYESGFVIDKFPISRPNLTFSTLTVSNMSPEDSSIYLCSIKQGWASIGQETQYFGPGTRLLVL.

The table lists this clone with a few counts. The CDR3 protein is CASSVDHNEKLFF. The CDR3 nucleotides are TGTGCCAGCAGCGTGGACCATAATGAAAAACTGTTTTTT. The rearrangement joins TRBV9 to TRBJ1-4; D is ambiguous. The CDR3 covers 13 residues. Germline CDR1 SGDLS, CDR2 YYNGEE. V lost 2 bases, J lost 4 bases, and 6 bases lay in between.

In its sample, this clone was seen many times. The chain employs TRBV15 and TRBJ2-1, with 10 bases aligning to TRBD2. The length of the CDR3 is 14 residues. Germline CDR1 is LNHNV and CDR2 is YYDKDF (reference sequence). V dropped 8 bases and J dropped 2; count of bases not matched to a gene: 3. CDR3 coding DNA: TGTGCCACCCAGCGGGGGGGCACCTACAATGAGCAGTTCTTC. It is translated as CATQRGGTYNEQFF.

The V call is TRBV7-3, the J call TRBJ1-1; 7 bases match TRBD1. V was clipped by 6 bases and J by 5 bases; unmatched bases: 6. Germline V lookup: CDR1 SGHTA, CDR2 FQGTGA. This CDR3 is built from 13 residues. The DNA for the CDR3 is TGTGCCAGCAGTCGCCACAGGGGAACTGAAGCTTTCTTT. Translating gives CASSRHRGTEAFF.

The chain combines TRBV7-8 with TRBJ2-3; tentatively, D is TRBD1 (5 bases). CDR3 length: 16 amino acids. The V gene's germline CDR1 is SGHVS and CDR2 FQNEAQ. V was cut by 5 bases and J by 0 bases, with 15 bases left in between. The CDR3 bases are TGTGCCAGCAGCGCAGGCAGGGTTGGGAGCACAGATACGCAGTATTTT. Amino acid sequence: CASSAGRVGSTDTQYF.

This clone turned up a few times. In DNA form, the CDR3 reads TGTGCCAGCAGCGTCTCCGGGACAGGGGGAGAGACCCAGTACTTC. Translation: CASSVSGTGGETQYF. The V and J genes are TRBV9 and TRBJ2-5; TRBD1 agrees at 11 bases. This CDR3 region has 15 residues. J was trimmed by 4 bases and V by 2 bases; bases with no gene match: 4. Germline V gene sequence: CDR1 SGDLS, CDR2 YYNGEE.

This clone showed up just a few times. The genes are TRBV5-1 and TRBJ1-2; D call uncertain. Trimming took off 1 base at V and 5 bases at J, with 9 bases between the two ends. Germline CDR1 is SGHRS and CDR2 is YFSETQ. The CDR3 has 13 amino acids. CDR3 amino acids: CASSLTANYGYTF. Written as DNA, the CDR3 is TGCGCCAGCAGCTTGACCGCGAATTATGGCTACACCTTC.

This clone was observed a few times. V usage is TRBV28 and J usage is TRBJ2-5; tentative D call: TRBD2 (6 bases). Trimming cost V 6 bases and J 2 bases, with 13 bases left between them. The CDR3 is 14 amino acids. CDR1 MDHEN and CDR2 SYDVKM come from the germline V gene. In DNA, the CDR3 is TGTGCCAGCAGCCGGACTAAAAAACAAGAGACCCAGTACTTC. Its protein product is CASSRTKKQETQYF.

This clone was found a few times. V and J are TRBV6-5 and TRBJ1-2; D might be TRBD1 (6 bases). The germline gives CDR1 MNHEY, CDR2 SVGAGI. The CDR3 totals 12 residues. V lost 6 bases and J 7 bases, leaving 12 bases between the germline ends. The DNA for the CDR3 is TGTGCCAGCAGATACACGACAGGTGGCTACACCTTC. Translating it yields CASRYTTGGYTF.

CDR3 residues: CAISDRGVGEQYV. CDR3 bases: TGTGCCATCAGTGACAGGGGGGTTGGCGAGCAGTACGTC. This sequence joins TRBV10-3 and TRBJ2-7; D perhaps matches TRBD1 (7 bases). CDR1 is ENHRY and CDR2 is SYGVKD in the germline V gene. The ends were cut back, 3 bases at V and 6 bases at J, with 12 bases in the middle. CDR3 length: 13 amino acids.

Of note for this clone: The sample contains more than one DNA sequence encoding this CDR3. This chain uses TRBV6-1 with TRBJ2-7; no firm D call. CDR1 is MNHNS and CDR2 is SASEGT in the germline V gene. CDR3 size: 12 residues. V lost 4 bases to trimming and J lost 1 base, with 5 bases between them. The CDR3 sequence is CASSVGSYEQYF. The CDR3 region has the DNA TGTGCCAGCAGTGTTGGGTCCTACGAGCAGTACTTC.

The sample holds a few counts of this clone. The chain couples TRBV7-9 to TRBJ2-1; TRBD1 or TRBD2 may be the D gene (5 bases each). The CDR3 consists of 13 residues. Germline CDR1 reads SEHNR; CDR2 reads FQNEAQ (reference sequence). Deletions cut 5 bases from V and 3 bases from J, with 8 bases between. The CDR3, as DNA: TGTGCCAGCAGCCGGGACCTCTACAATGAGCAGTTCTTC. Amino acids: CASSRDLYNEQFF.

This clone was found a few times. The chain recombines TRBV15 with TRBJ2-3; 11 nucleotides align to TRBD2. Germline trimming cut 6 bases from V and 0 bases from J; bases unmatched to any gene: 5. CDR1 is LNHNV, CDR2 YYDKDF, per germline (reference sequence). The CDR3 spans 16 residues. This CDR3 reads CATRLAGAASTDTQYF. CDR3 coding DNA: TGTGCCACCAGACTAGCGGGAGCCGCAAGCACAGATACGCAGTATTTT. The whole variable domain, remainder taken from reference TRBV15 and TRBJ2-3, is DAMVIQNPRYQVTQFGKPVTLSCSQTLNHNVMYWYQQKSSQAPKLLFHYYDKDFNNEADTPDNFQSRRPNTSFCFLDIRSPGLGDTAMYLCATRLAGAASTDTQYFGPGTRLTVL.

The V call is TRBV14, the J call TRBJ1-5; 9 positions match TRBD1. The V gene end was trimmed by 1 base and the J gene end by 3 bases; junction bases not matched to a gene: 1. Germline lookup yields CDR1 SGHDN and CDR2 FVKESK. The CDR3 is 15 amino acids. The CDR3 region is CASSQGTGANQPQHF. CDR3 bases: TGTGCCAGCAGCCAAGGGACAGGGGCCAATCAGCCCCAGCATTTT.

This clone was observed a few times. The gene calls are TRBV4-1 and TRBJ1-4; 11 nucleotides match TRBD1. V lost 6 bases to trimming and J lost 8 bases; unmatched junction nucleotides: 8. CDR1 is MGHRA and CDR2 is YSYEKL in the germline V gene. CDR3 length: 15 residues. CDR3 sequence (DNA): TGCGCCAGCAGTCGAGCCGGGGACAGGGGGGAAAAACTGTTTTTT. It translates to CASSRAGDRGEKLFF.

CDR3 loop: CAISRSGTAGSYEQYV. The CDR3 region has the DNA TGTGCCATCAGTAGGTCCGGTACAGCGGGATCCTACGAGCAGTACGTC. J is TRBJ2-7 and V is TRBV10-3; 7 positions agree with TRBD2. This CDR3 spans 16 amino acids. The trim removed 5 bases at V and 1 base at J, leaving 11 bases unmatched. From germline, CDR1 is ENHRY and CDR2 SYGVKD.

The chain combines TRBV15 with TRBJ1-5; 7 bases align to TRBD1. V was pared by 2 bases and J by 2 bases, with 3 bases of the junction left unmatched. The CDR3 contains 15 residues. CDR1 is LNHNV, CDR2 YYDKDF, per germline (reference sequence). This chain's CDR3 is CATSRRGQGNQPQHF. The DNA of the CDR3 is TGTGCCACCAGCAGACGAGGACAGGGCAATCAGCCCCAGCATTTT.

The chain has TRBV18 and TRBJ1-2; D gene unclear. The CDR3 totals 16 residues. Germline loops: CDR1 KGHSH, CDR2 LQKENI. With 3 bases removed from V and 2 bases from J, the gap between germline ends came to 16 bases. In DNA, the CDR3 is TGTGCCAGCTCACCTTTCTCAGGCGGTACGAACTATGGCTACACCTTC. It is translated as CASSPFSGGTNYGYTF.

V and J are TRBV11-2 and TRBJ2-7; the D gene is possibly TRBD1 (6 bases). V was shortened by 6 bases and J by 2 bases, with 11 bases between the two germline ends. The CDR3 covers 13 residues. Germline V gene data show CDR1 as SGHAT and CDR2 as FQNNGV. CDR3 protein: CASRGQKTYEQYV. CDR3 coding DNA: TGTGCCAGCAGAGGACAGAAAACCTACGAGCAGTACGTC.

This clone showed up just a few times. CDR3 loop: CASSLGTGTVNSPLHF. CDR3 bases: TGTGCCAGCAGCTTAGGGACAGGGACGGTTAATTCACCCCTCCACTTT. V and J are TRBV7-2 and TRBJ1-6; 8 bases fit TRBD1. CDR1 SGHTA and CDR2 FQGNSA come from the germline V gene. V lost 1 base, J lost 6 bases, and 5 bases stayed unmatched. CDR3 length: 16 residues.

This clone turned up a few times. This chain joins TRBV4-3 and TRBJ2-3; a possible D gene is TRBD2 (6 bases). This CDR3 is 14 amino acids long. Germline V CDR1 and CDR2: LGHNA, YSLEER. The ends were cut back, 4 bases at V and 5 bases at J, with 13 bases in the middle. The CDR3 spells CASSRGTTRDTQYF. The CDR3 DNA follows: TGCGCCAGCAGCCGCGGGACCACTCGAGATACGCAGTATTTT.